These 6 T cell receptor beta chains were all obtained from the same sample, sequenced in a study of PD-L1 blockade in urothelial cancer. Only in-frame clones appear in the TCRdb table, and some are missing; sequencing was by immunoSEQ multiplex PCR. The table has about 52,000 clones, roughly 80% seen once. The sample was PBMCs, taken around atezolizumab (anti-PD-L1) treatment. The receptors were sampled from a man between 70 and 80 years old with urothelial cancer.

Only one count was recorded for this clone. This chain links TRBV6-1 with TRBJ2-1; 15 nucleotides match TRBD2. With 4 bases clipped from V and 4 bases from J, the junction kept 8 bases outside the gene matches. Germline CDR1 MNHNS, CDR2 SASEGT. CDR3 length: 18 amino acids. The CDR3 here is CASSGWGLAGGQYNEQFF. DNA for the CDR3: TGTGCCAGCAGTGGCTGGGGACTAGCGGGGGGACAGTACAATGAGCAGTTCTTC.

The chain has TRBV27 and TRBJ2-5; 7 nucleotides match TRBD1. With 4 bases clipped from V and 5 bases from J, the junction kept 10 bases outside the gene matches. Germline assignment: CDR1 MNHEY and CDR2 SMNVEV (reference sequence). CDR3 length: 15 amino acids. DNA of the CDR3: TGTGCCAGCAGTTCCAAGACAGGGTGGAGGGAGACCCAGTACTTC. This sequence encodes CASSSKTGWRETQYF.

This chain connects TRBV6-6 to TRBJ2-7; 10 bases align to TRBD1. The germline CDR1 and CDR2 sequences are MNHNY and SVGAGI (reference sequence). The junction had 5 bases not matched to a gene; V was cut back by 4 bases and J by 5 bases. This CDR3 comprises 14 residues. The CDR3 protein is CASSFGTGVHEQYF. Here the CDR3 DNA reads TGTGCCAGCAGTTTCGGGACAGGGGTCCACGAGCAGTACTTC.

The rearrangement links TRBV6-1 to TRBJ1-3; D might be TRBD1 (5 bases). Germline CDR1 reads MNHNS; CDR2 reads SASEGT. The CDR3 extends over 14 amino acids. V shed 8 bases and J shed 0 bases, with 11 bases lying between them. CDR3 DNA sequence: TGTGCCAGCCCCAGGGATTCCTCTGGAAACACCATATATTTT. It specifies CASPRDSSGNTIYF.

The gene calls are TRBV13 and TRBJ2-6; 12 bases fit TRBD1. J lost 0 bases, V lost 5 bases, and 5 bases had no gene match. Germline V gene lookup returns CDR1 PRHDT and CDR2 FYEKMQ (reference sequence). This CDR3 contains 18 residues. In nucleotides, the CDR3 is TGTGCCAGCAGCCTGGGGACAGGGGGCCCCTCTGGGGCCAACGTCCTGACTTTC. The encoded protein is CASSLGTGGPSGANVLTF.

The chain joins TRBV11-3 to TRBJ2-7; the D is unclear. Germline CDR1 reads SGHNT; CDR2 reads YENEEA. Trimming left V 2 bases short and J 7 bases short, with 12 bases between. The CDR3 length is 13 residues. CDR3 bases: TGTGCCAGCAGCTTAAGCGAAATGAGGGAGCAGTACTTC. It codes for CASSLSEMREQYF. Looking up the rest from reference TRBV11-3 and TRBJ2-7 gives the full variable domain: EAGVVQSPRYKIIEKKQPVAFWCNPISGHNTLYWYLQNLGQGPELLIRYENEEAVDDSQLPKDRFSAERLKGVDSTLKIQPAELGDSAVYLCASSLSEMREQYFGPGTRLTVT.